Listed here are 6 T cell receptor beta chains from one sample, sequenced in a study of STAT5B mutations in CD4+ large granular lymphocyte leukemia. Clones were sequenced by immunoSEQ multiplex PCR, and TCRdb holds only the in-frame ones, with some missing. The sample includes around 30,000 clones, 65% to 75% of them seen just once. The sequenced sample consisted of CD4+ T cells from blood buffy coats. These receptors were obtained from a human donor in good health.

CDR3 sequence: CASSSRGNYGYTF. The CDR3 nucleotides are TGTGCCAGCAGCTCCAGGGGGAACTATGGCTACACCTTC. The chain employs TRBV7-2 and TRBJ1-2, with 7 nucleotides matching TRBD1. Germline V CDR1 and CDR2: SGHTA, FQGNSA. The CDR3 sequence is 13 residues long. Trimming cost V 4 bases and J 2 bases; bases outside gene matches: 1.

A few counts support this clone. V is TRBV5-5 and J is TRBJ1-1; no reliable D call. Trimming removed 0 bases at V and 1 base at J, with 7 bases between. The germline V gene has CDR1 SGHKS and CDR2 YYEKEE (reference sequence). The CDR3 totals 14 residues. CDR3 nucleotides: TGTGCCAGCAGCTTGGCCCCAAGGAACACTGAAGCTTTCTTT. Translated, it gives CASSLAPRNTEAFF.

J is TRBJ1-2 and V is TRBV7-9; no clear D gene. Germline loops: CDR1 SEHNR, CDR2 FQNEAQ (reference sequence). With 5 bases removed from V and 4 bases from J, the gap between germline ends came to 14 bases. This CDR3 has 14 residues. The CDR3, as DNA: TGTGCCAGCAGCCACGAGGGAGACGGCTATGGCTACACCTTC. Translation gives CASSHEGDGYGYTF.

The genes are TRBV2 and TRBJ1-4; D is uncertain. The V gene lost 6 bases and the J gene lost 7 bases, with 18 bases spanning the gap. The germline gives CDR1 SNHLY, CDR2 FYNNEI. The CDR3 contains 15 residues. The CDR3, as DNA: TGTGCCAGCAGCGTCCGGGCCCCGCGGATTGAAAAACTGTTTTTT. It specifies CASSVRAPRIEKLFF.

The genes are TRBV4-1 and TRBJ2-5; no clear D gene. V lost 0 bases to trimming and J lost 5 bases, with 13 bases between them. Germline V gene lookup returns CDR1 MGHRA and CDR2 YSYEKL. The CDR3 loop spans 15 amino acids. CDR3 bases: TGCGCCAGCAGCCAAGAATCTACCTCCTGGGAGACCCAGTACTTC. Encoded protein: CASSQESTSWETQYF.

The genes are TRBV7-8 and TRBJ2-3; D not certain. The germline V gene encodes CDR1 SGHVS and CDR2 FQNEAQ. V was trimmed by 1 base and J by 2 bases, leaving 4 bases between them. The CDR3 has 13 amino acids. CDR3 protein: CASSLGVTDTQYF. CDR3 nucleotides: TGTGCCAGCAGCTTAGGGGTCACAGATACGCAGTATTTT.